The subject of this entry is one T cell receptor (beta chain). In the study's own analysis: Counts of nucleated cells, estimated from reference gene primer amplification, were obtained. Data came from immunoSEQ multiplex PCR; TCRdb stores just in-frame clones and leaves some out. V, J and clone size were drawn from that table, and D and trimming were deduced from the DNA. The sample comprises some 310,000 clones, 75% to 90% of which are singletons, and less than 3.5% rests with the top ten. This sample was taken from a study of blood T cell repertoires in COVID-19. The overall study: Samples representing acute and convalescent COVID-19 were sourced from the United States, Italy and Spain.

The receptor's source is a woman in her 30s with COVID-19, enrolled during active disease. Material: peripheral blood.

The CDR3 coding sequence is TGTGCCAGCAGTTATCGGGGAAACGAGCAGTACTTC. Translated: CASSYRGNEQYF. The chain uses TRBV28 and TRBJ2-7, with D maybe TRBD2 (5 bases). V dropped 4 bases and J dropped 5 bases, with 9 bases sitting between them. Germline lookup yields CDR1 MDHEN and CDR2 SYDVKM. This CDR3 has 12 amino acids. The whole variable domain, filled in from reference TRBV28 and TRBJ2-7, reads DVKVTQSSRYLVKRTGEKVFLECVQDMDHENMFWYRQDPGLGLRLIYFSYDVKMKEKGDIPEGYSVSREKKERFSLILESASTNQTSMYLCASSYRGNEQYFGPGTRLTVT.